The 32 T cell receptor beta chains in this list originate from one sample, sequenced in a study of cytotoxic CD8 clonotypes in ibrutinib-treated CLL. TCRdb's copy holds only in-frame clones and misses some; the assay was immunoSEQ multiplex PCR. In the table there are roughly 250,000 clones, 70% of which are singletons. Sample: PBMCs, taken after 24 months of ibrutinib treatment. The receptor set was obtained from a human donor with chronic lymphocytic leukemia.

The V call is TRBV6-5, the J call TRBJ1-2; D is perhaps TRBD1 (6 bases). Germline CDR1 MNHEY, CDR2 SVGAGI. Deletions cut 4 bases from V and 4 bases from J, with 16 bases between. The CDR3 extends over 15 amino acids. This chain's CDR3 is CASSSPRGPFYGYTF. CDR3 DNA: TGTGCCAGCAGTTCCCCCAGGGGACCCTTCTATGGCTACACCTTC.

The chain couples TRBV6-5 to TRBJ1-4, with D maybe TRBD1 (5 bases). Trimming left V 0 bases short and J 3 bases short, with 8 bases between. CDR1 and CDR2 (germline): MNHEY, SVGAGI. The CDR3 sequence is 15 residues long. CDR3 sequence reads: CASSYSPGPNEKLFF. The CDR3 bases are TGTGCCAGCAGTTACTCCCCGGGACCTAATGAAAAACTGTTTTTT.

This clone was seen at least ten times. Other DNA sequences in the sample encode the same CDR3. The chain couples TRBV27 to TRBJ2-2; tentatively, D is TRBD1 or TRBD2 (5 bases each). The CDR3 consists of 14 residues. The ends were cut back, 6 bases at V and 7 bases at J, with 15 bases in the middle. From germline, CDR1 is MNHEY and CDR2 SMNVEV (reference sequence). The DNA for the CDR3 is TGTGCCAGCAGCCGGGAAACAGGTCGCGGGGAGCTGTTTTTT. This encodes CASSRETGRGELFF.

The V call is TRBV6-5, the J call TRBJ2-7; D is unresolved. Germline CDR1 MNHEY, CDR2 SVGAGI. Trimming removed 2 bases from V and 2 bases from J, with 13 bases in between. The CDR3 has 15 amino acids. The CDR3 reads CASSYGEDGTYEQYF. In DNA, the CDR3 is TGTGCCAGCAGTTACGGTGAAGATGGAACCTACGAGCAGTACTTC.

The chain links TRBV19 to TRBJ1-2, with D tentatively TRBD1 (5 bases). Germline loops: CDR1 LNHDA, CDR2 SQIVND (reference sequence). The CDR3 is 15 residues long. V dropped 3 bases and J dropped 6 bases, with 17 bases sitting between them. CDR3 amino acids: CASSIGADLPHGYTF. The CDR3 DNA reads TGTGCCAGTAGTATCGGGGCGGATCTACCCCATGGCTACACCTTC.

This clone was counted only a few times. V usage is TRBV30 and J usage is TRBJ1-1; D gene uncertain. Trimming pared 1 base from V and 10 bases from J, leaving 10 bases between. This CDR3 has 11 residues. CDR1 and CDR2 (germline): GTSNPN, SVGIG (reference sequence). In DNA, the CDR3 is TGTGCCTGGAGTGGAGGGTGGCCAGCTTTCTTT. Its protein product is CAWSGGWPAFF.

The chain couples TRBV19 to TRBJ1-1; D possibly corresponds to TRBD1 (5 bases). The CDR3 totals 13 residues. Trimming cost V 7 bases and J 4 bases, with 13 bases left between them. CDR1 LNHDA and CDR2 SQIVND come from the germline V gene (reference sequence). The CDR3 protein is CASKDSLLTEAFF. CDR3 bases: TGTGCCAGTAAAGACAGCCTGCTCACTGAAGCTTTCTTT.

In its sample, this clone was seen a few times. The chain links TRBV7-9 to TRBJ1-1, with TRBD1 identical over 11 bases. Germline CDR1 SEHNR, CDR2 FQNEAQ (reference sequence). V lost 0 bases and J lost 5; bases outside the gene matches: 2. The CDR3 spans 15 residues. In nucleotides, the CDR3 is TGTGCCAGCAGCTTAGCGGGACAGGGGGAGACTGAAGCTTTCTTT. Its protein is CASSLAGQGETEAFF.

The V gene is TRBV19, the J gene TRBJ2-1; 7 bases are a match to TRBD2. CDR1 and CDR2 (germline): LNHDA, SQIVND (reference sequence). V shed 4 bases and J 4 bases; nucleotides not matched to a gene: 16. CDR3 length equals 18 residues. This CDR3 reads CASSTAARGLVAYNEQFF. CDR3 sequence (DNA): TGTGCCAGTAGTACGGCCGCCAGAGGACTAGTCGCATACAATGAGCAGTTCTTC.

This clone was seen a handful of times. V and J are TRBV14 and TRBJ2-2; 8 nucleotides agree with TRBD1. The germline V gene encodes CDR1 SGHDN and CDR2 FVKESK. This CDR3 has 15 residues. V was pared by 5 bases and J by 4 bases, with 6 bases of the junction left unmatched. The CDR3 region is CASSFGQGFTGELFF. CDR3 in DNA: TGTGCCAGCAGCTTTGGACAGGGCTTCACCGGGGAGCTGTTTTTT.

This clone was seen just once. This chain uses TRBV5-4 with TRBJ2-7, with D perhaps TRBD1 or TRBD2 (5 bases each). The CDR3 extends over 17 amino acids. CDR1 and CDR2 (germline): SGHNT, YYREEE (reference sequence). V was pared by 0 bases and J by 2 bases, with 18 bases between. This CDR3 reads CASSLGDPKGGAYEQYF. The CDR3 DNA is TGTGCCAGCAGCTTGGGGGACCCAAAGGGTGGGGCCTACGAGCAGTACTTC.

The CDR3, as DNA: TGTGCCAGTAGTCGCGATACAGGGGGCCCCTCTGGGGCCAACGTCCTGACTTTC. It codes for CASSRDTGGPSGANVLTF. The rearrangement uses TRBV19 and TRBJ2-6; 9 nucleotides line up with TRBD1. The germline V gene encodes CDR1 LNHDA and CDR2 SQIVND (reference sequence). V lost 5 bases, J lost 0 bases, and 8 bases stayed unmatched. This CDR3 is built from 18 residues.

The V gene is TRBV10-3, the J gene TRBJ2-1; TRBD2 agrees at 7 bases. Germline CDR1 and CDR2: ENHRY and SYGVKD. Germline trimming cut 7 bases from V and 0 bases from J; bases unmatched to any gene: 15. The CDR3 runs 18 residues. CDR3 bases: TGTGCCATCACGTCGACTCCTGGGGGGGAAAGCTCCTACAATGAGCAGTTCTTC. It translates to CAITSTPGGESSYNEQFF.

This chain connects TRBV15 to TRBJ2-1, with 7 bases matching TRBD2. The V gene end was trimmed by 1 base and the J gene end by 0 bases; junction bases not matched to a gene: 9. Germline CDR1 reads LNHNV; CDR2 reads YYDKDF (reference sequence). The CDR3 is 18 amino acids. The CDR3 DNA reads TGTGCCACCAGCAGAGCTCGGAGCGGGAAGAGCTCCTACAATGAGCAGTTCTTC. Translation: CATSRARSGKSSYNEQFF.

This chain joins TRBV4-3 and TRBJ2-1; 11 bases map to TRBD2. CDR1 and CDR2 from the germline V gene are LGHNA and YSLEER. The V gene end was trimmed by 5 bases and the J gene end by 1 base; junction bases not matched to a gene: 7. The CDR3 contains 17 residues. This CDR3 is CASSIAGTSGSYNEQFF. The CDR3 DNA is TGCGCCAGCAGCATAGCCGGGACTAGCGGATCCTACAATGAGCAGTTCTTC.

The genes are TRBV5-1 and TRBJ2-1; 14 nucleotides match TRBD2. V shed 4 bases and J 8 bases; nucleotides not matched to a gene: 8. The V gene's germline CDR1 is SGHRS and CDR2 YFSETQ. This CDR3 has 16 amino acids. CDR3: CASSTGLAGVEDEQFF. Written as DNA, the CDR3 is TGCGCCAGCAGCACGGGACTAGCGGGAGTGGAAGATGAGCAGTTCTTC.

The rearrangement uses TRBV19 and TRBJ2-3, with 7 bases aligning to TRBD1. V gave up 5 bases and J gave up 4 bases; unmatched junction bases: 3. Germline lookup yields CDR1 LNHDA and CDR2 SQIVND (reference sequence). The CDR3 runs 13 residues. CDR3 region: CASSPGQADTQYF. The DNA of the CDR3 is TGTGCCAGTAGTCCCGGACAGGCAGATACGCAGTATTTT. The full variable domain, its missing parts supplied by reference TRBV19 and TRBJ2-3, is DGGITQSPKYLFRKEGQNVTLSCEQNLNHDAMYWYRQDPGQGLRLIYYSQIVNDFQKGDIAEGYSVSREKKESFPLTVTSAQKNPTAFYLCASSPGQADTQYFGPGTRLTVL.

This chain connects TRBV7-9 to TRBJ2-7, with a weak D call TRBD1 (6 bases). V was trimmed by 5 bases and J by 5 bases, leaving 16 bases between them. The V gene's germline CDR1 is SEHNR and CDR2 FQNEAQ (reference sequence). CDR3 length: 14 residues. The CDR3 loop reads CASSRTGLPHEQYF. As DNA, the CDR3 is TGTGCCAGCAGCCGCACAGGGCTACCCCACGAGCAGTACTTC.

The J gene is TRBJ1-2, the V gene TRBV5-4; D is unresolved. The CDR3 consists of 12 residues. The germline gives CDR1 SGHNT, CDR2 YYREEE (reference sequence). The germline V and J ends were trimmed by 0 bases and 2 bases, with 2 bases remaining between them. The CDR3 sequence is CASSLENYGYTF. The CDR3 DNA follows: TGTGCCAGCAGCTTGGAGAACTATGGCTACACCTTC.

This chain links TRBV28 with TRBJ2-5; D remains unclear. The CDR3 runs to 13 residues. Germline CDR1 MDHEN, CDR2 SYDVKM. Trimming stripped 7 bases from V and 5 bases from J, with 14 bases between. CDR3 residues: CASTHRSGETQYF. CDR3 nucleotides: TGTGCCAGCACCCATAGGTCCGGGGAGACCCAGTACTTC. Full variable domain (remainder filled in from reference TRBV28 and TRBJ2-5): DVKVTQSSRYLVKRTGEKVFLECVQDMDHENMFWYRQDPGLGLRLIYFSYDVKMKEKGDIPEGYSVSREKKERFSLILESASTNQTSMYLCASTHRSGETQYFGPGTRLLVL.

The J gene is TRBJ2-7, the V gene TRBV28, with D possibly TRBD1 on 6 matching bases. CDR3 size: 14 residues. Germline values: CDR1 MDHEN, CDR2 SYDVKM. Between the trimmed V and J ends, which lost 6 bases and 2 bases, there was a span of 14 bases. The CDR3 region has the DNA TGTGCCAGCAGCTCAGGGACACGTACCTACGAGCAGTACTTC. Translating gives CASSSGTRTYEQYF.

V is TRBV11-3 and J is TRBJ2-3; tentative D call: TRBD2 (6 bases). This CDR3 is 13 amino acids long. Trimming pared 0 bases from V and 10 bases from J, leaving 11 bases between. Germline CDR1 SGHNT, CDR2 YENEEA. CDR3 sequence reads: CASSLEPSGAQYF. DNA of the CDR3: TGTGCCAGCAGCTTAGAACCCTCGGGGGCGCAGTATTTT.

This chain joins TRBV7-6 and TRBJ2-1; 8 bases match TRBD1. CDR1 and CDR2 (germline): SGHVS, FNYEAQ. CDR3 length: 17 amino acids. V was pared by 0 bases and J by 7 bases, with 11 bases of the junction left unmatched. The CDR3 DNA reads as TGTGCCAGCAGCTTAGCGCTCGGGCAGGGGGCGTTGAATGAGCAGTTCTTC. Its translation is CASSLALGQGALNEQFF. Supplemented by reference TRBV7-6 and TRBJ2-1, the full variable domain reads GAGVSQSPRYKVTKRGQDVALRCDPISGHVSLYWYRQALGQGPEFLTYFNYEAQQDKSGLPNDRFSAERPEGSISTLTIQRTEQRDSAMYRCASSLALGQGALNEQFFGPGTRLTVL.

The chain has TRBV6-5 and TRBJ2-5, with D possibly TRBD2 on 5 matching bases. The V end was cut by 8 bases, the J end by 4 bases, with 14 bases between. Germline loops: CDR1 MNHEY, CDR2 SVGAGI. This CDR3 is built from 13 residues. The CDR3 protein is CASFRMAGETQYF. The CDR3 bases are TGTGCCAGCTTCCGGATGGCGGGAGAGACCCAGTACTTC.

The chain uses TRBV5-1 and TRBJ2-1, with D hard to call. V lost 4 bases and J lost 4, with 15 bases in between. CDR3 size: 15 residues. CDR1 SGHRS and CDR2 YFSETQ come from the germline V gene. CDR3 amino acids: CASSRTAASYNEQFF. DNA of the CDR3: TGCGCCAGCAGCCGAACAGCCGCCTCTTACAATGAGCAGTTCTTC.

The rearrangement joins TRBV19 to TRBJ2-7; the match to TRBD1 covers 7 bases. The CDR3 covers 12 residues. Germline V lookup: CDR1 LNHDA, CDR2 SQIVND (reference sequence). The V and J ends lost 9 bases and 5 bases, in that order; junction bases with no gene match: 7. The DNA for the CDR3 is TGTGCCAGCGCGACAGGGCTCAACGAGCAGTACTTC. Its protein product is CASATGLNEQYF. The full variable domain, rest sourced from reference TRBV19 and TRBJ2-7, is DGGITQSPKYLFRKEGQNVTLSCEQNLNHDAMYWYRQDPGQGLRLIYYSQIVNDFQKGDIAEGYSVSREKKESFPLTVTSAQKNPTAFYLCASATGLNEQYFGPGTRLTVT.

The chain joins TRBV5-1 to TRBJ2-7; D not resolved. The CDR3 has 16 residues. The germline V gene encodes CDR1 SGHRS and CDR2 YFSETQ. The V and J ends lost 2 bases and 3 bases respectively, with 18 bases between them. The CDR3 bases are TGCGCCAGCAGCTTCACATCTGACGGAATCAGCTACGAGCAGTACTTC. This gives the protein CASSFTSDGISYEQYF.

This chain uses TRBV5-4 with TRBJ2-4; unclear D gene. This CDR3 spans 18 amino acids. CDR1 and CDR2 (germline): SGHNT, YYREEE (reference sequence). V was trimmed by 2 bases and J by 0 bases, leaving 18 bases between them. CDR3 nucleotide sequence: TGTGCCAGCAGCTTCTTCCTCGCACCCGACATAGCCAAAAACATTCAGTACTTC. Translating it yields CASSFFLAPDIAKNIQYF.

The chain links TRBV28 to TRBJ2-1; unclear D gene. Germline V gene lookup returns CDR1 MDHEN and CDR2 SYDVKM. Trimming removed 8 bases at V and 0 bases at J, with 11 bases between. CDR3 length: 14 amino acids. The CDR3 bases are TGTGCCAGCGAAGGGCCGAGCTCCTACAATGAGCAGTTCTTC. Translation: CASEGPSSYNEQFF.

The chain recombines TRBV28 with TRBJ1-4; TRBD1 might be the D (5 bases). Germline V lookup: CDR1 MDHEN, CDR2 SYDVKM. V was pared by 5 bases and J by 6 bases, with 16 bases between. This CDR3 has 15 residues. CDR3 amino acids: CASSAGTAGDEKLFF. The CDR3 DNA is TGTGCCAGCAGTGCTGGGACCGCGGGAGATGAAAAACTGTTTTTT.

This clone came up once. The chain employs TRBV29-1 and TRBJ2-1; D is unclear. This CDR3 spans 14 amino acids. Trimming cost V 3 bases and J 7 bases, with 16 bases left between them. Looked up from germline, CDR1 is SQVTM and CDR2 is ANQGSEA. The CDR3, as DNA: TGCAGCGTTGATACCGGACGGGTAGGGAATGAGCAGTTCTTC. It specifies CSVDTGRVGNEQFF.

The J gene is TRBJ2-2, the V gene TRBV7-9; 9 bases fit TRBD1. The germline V gene encodes CDR1 SEHNR and CDR2 FQNEAQ (reference sequence). V gave up 4 bases and J gave up 6 bases; unmatched junction bases: 9. The CDR3 has 16 residues. CDR3 sequence (DNA): TGTGCCAGCAGCTCAACCACAGGGGGCAAGGCCGGGGAGCTGTTTTTT. Translated, it gives CASSSTTGGKAGELFF.